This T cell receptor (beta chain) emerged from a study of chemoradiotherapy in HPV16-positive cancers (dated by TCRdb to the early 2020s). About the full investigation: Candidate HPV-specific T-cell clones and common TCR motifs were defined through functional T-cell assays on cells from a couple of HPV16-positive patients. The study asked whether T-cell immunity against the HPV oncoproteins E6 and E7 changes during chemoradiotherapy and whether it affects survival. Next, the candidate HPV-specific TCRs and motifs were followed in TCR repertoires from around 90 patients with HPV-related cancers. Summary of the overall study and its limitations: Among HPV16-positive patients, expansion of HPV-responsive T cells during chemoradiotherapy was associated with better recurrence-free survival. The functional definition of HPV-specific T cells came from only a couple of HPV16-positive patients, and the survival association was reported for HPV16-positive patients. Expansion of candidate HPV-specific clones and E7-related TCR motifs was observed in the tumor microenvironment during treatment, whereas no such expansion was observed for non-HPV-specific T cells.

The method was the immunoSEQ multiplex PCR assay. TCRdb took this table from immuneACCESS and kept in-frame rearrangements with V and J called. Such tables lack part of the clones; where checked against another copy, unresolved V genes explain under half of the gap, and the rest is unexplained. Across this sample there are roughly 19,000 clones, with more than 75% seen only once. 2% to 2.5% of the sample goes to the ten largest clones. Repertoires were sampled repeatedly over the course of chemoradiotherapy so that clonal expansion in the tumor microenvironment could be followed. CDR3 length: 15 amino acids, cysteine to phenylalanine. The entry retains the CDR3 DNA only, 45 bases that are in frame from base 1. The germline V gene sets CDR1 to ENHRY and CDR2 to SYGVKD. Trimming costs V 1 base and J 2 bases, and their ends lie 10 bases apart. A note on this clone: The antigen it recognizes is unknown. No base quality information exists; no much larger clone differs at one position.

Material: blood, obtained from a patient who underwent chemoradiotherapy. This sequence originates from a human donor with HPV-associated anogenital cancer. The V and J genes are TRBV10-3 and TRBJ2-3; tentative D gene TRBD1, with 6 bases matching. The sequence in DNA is TGTGCCATCAGTGAGTGGCAGGGGAACACAGATACGCAGTATTTT. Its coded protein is CAISEWQGNTDTQYF.